This TCR beta chain was sequenced in a study of blood T cell repertoires in COVID-19. Background on the study: From the United States, Italy and Spain came samples of acute and convalescent COVID-19.

Here immunoSEQ multiplex PCR was the method, and the copy in TCRdb shows in-frame clones only, minus some. The table shows 400,000 or so clones, with 70% to 90% occurring only once. Enrollment of patients from Seattle took place during active infection, with longitudinal follow-up. Trimming took 3 bases from V and 1 from J, leaving 9 bases between them. The CDR3 extends over 14 amino acids. Germline CDR1 and CDR2: LGHNA and YNFKEQ. This clonotype was obtained from a woman between 40 and 50 years old with COVID-19, enrolled during active disease. V and J are TRBV4-2 and TRBJ1-1; weak D call: TRBD1 (5 bases). Sequencing used peripheral blood. The CDR3 spells CASSQAGRNTEAFF. The CDR3 DNA is TGTGCCAGCAGCCAGGCAGGGCGGAACACTGAAGCTTTCTTT.